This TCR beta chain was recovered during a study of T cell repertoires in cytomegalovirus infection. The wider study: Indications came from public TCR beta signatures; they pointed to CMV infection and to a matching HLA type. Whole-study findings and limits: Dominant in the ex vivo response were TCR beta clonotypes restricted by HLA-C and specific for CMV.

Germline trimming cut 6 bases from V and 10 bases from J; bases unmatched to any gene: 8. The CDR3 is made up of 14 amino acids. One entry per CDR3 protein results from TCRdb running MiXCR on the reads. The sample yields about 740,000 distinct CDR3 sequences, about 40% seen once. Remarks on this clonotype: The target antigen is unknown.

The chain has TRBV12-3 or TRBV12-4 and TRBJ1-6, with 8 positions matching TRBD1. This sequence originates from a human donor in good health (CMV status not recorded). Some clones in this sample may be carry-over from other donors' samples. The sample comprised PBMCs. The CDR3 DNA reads TGTGCCAGCAGAGGTGGACAGGGAGTCTCACCCCTCCACTTT. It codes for CASRGGQGVSPLHF.